This T cell receptor (beta chain) originates from a study of cytomegalovirus exposure and HLA in healthy donors. Findings of the study overall: In a later analysis, at a false discovery rate of 0.05, under 20,000 TCR beta sequences matched HLA alleles. Presence/absence analyses assumed roughly uniform sequencing depth across donors, which may not hold. The authors enumerated 150 to 200 TCR beta chains as linked to cytomegalovirus.

Of note for this clone: Antigen unknown.

Vbeta (60) and Jbeta (13) primers were used in the PCR. Sequencing was performed with immunoSEQ multiplex PCR; in TCRdb, only in-frame clones are kept and a portion is missing. The data show roughly 93,000 clones, around 77% seen once. This CDR3 is built from 16 residues. CDR1 is SGHVS and CDR2 is FNYEAQ in the germline V gene. The ends were cut back, 1 base at V and 3 bases at J, with 13 bases in the middle. This chain connects TRBV7-6 to TRBJ1-3, with D possibly matching TRBD1 (5 bases). This receptor was identified in a man aged 25-45 years in good health and CMV-seronegative. What was sequenced was PBMCs. CDR3 protein: CASSLGPRVYGNTIYF. The CDR3 DNA sequence: TGTGCCAGCAGCTTAGGGCCCAGGGTCTATGGAAACACCATATATTTT.